These 30 T cell receptor beta chains were all obtained from the same sample, sequenced in a study of human CD4 T cells and Enterobacteriaceae. CFSE-low CD25+ ICOS+ proliferating activated T cells were FACS-sorted after roughly 6-7 days. Memory CD4+ T cells were CFSE-labeled and cultured 2:1 with antigen-pulsed autologous monocytes. The memory gate held CD4+ cells that were not CD45RA+CCR7+CD95- naive cells, over 95% pure. The data were produced by immunoSEQ multiplex PCR, yet TCRdb's version contains in-frame clones alone and is incomplete. The data show some 410 clones, with 39% seen just once and roughly 29% held by the top ten. Sequenced material: bacteria-reactive CD4+ T cells grown in culture. As for subset: CFSE-low proliferating memory CD4 T cells sorted after in vitro stimulation with a heat-inactivated bacterium or M. tuberculosis lysate. Source of these receptors: a human donor in good health.

The rearrangement links TRBV30 to TRBJ1-1; 10 nucleotides match TRBD1. Germline V gene sequence: CDR1 GTSNPN, CDR2 SVGIG (reference sequence). The J segment lost 3 bases and the V segment lost 7 bases, leaving 2 bases of the junction unmatched. The CDR3 length is 12 residues. DNA of the CDR3: TGTGCCTCGACAGGGGGCCACACTGAAGCTTTCTTT. It specifies CASTGGHTEAFF.

By sample fraction, this clone is large. The genes are TRBV28 and TRBJ1-5, with TRBD1 matching 10 bases. This CDR3 is built from 15 residues. The germline CDR1 and CDR2 sequences are MDHEN and SYDVKM. Trimming cost V 6 bases and J 2 bases; bases outside gene matches: 4. CDR3 bases: TGTGCCAGCAGAAGGGACAGGGGAGGCAATCAGCCCCAGCATTTT. It translates to CASRRDRGGNQPQHF.

This clone turned up a few times. The chain uses TRBV10-2 and TRBJ1-1; 7 bases agree with TRBD1. V lost 7 bases to trimming and J lost 1 base; unmatched junction nucleotides: 9. The germline CDR1 and CDR2 sequences are WSHSY and SAAADI. The CDR3 covers 15 residues. The CDR3 spells CASNHRGGSNTEAFF. In DNA, the CDR3 is TGCGCCAGCAATCACAGGGGCGGCTCGAACACTGAAGCTTTCTTT.

V is TRBV19 and J is TRBJ2-1; D call uncertain. Germline values: CDR1 LNHDA, CDR2 SQIVND (reference sequence). The CDR3 extends over 12 amino acids. Trimming took 6 bases from V and 8 from J, leaving 11 bases between them. The CDR3 bases are TGTGCCAGTAGCCCGACTGGCCATGAGCAGTTCTTC. This codes for CASSPTGHEQFF.

V and J are TRBV18 and TRBJ2-7; possible D gene TRBD2, 6 bases. V lost 2 bases, J lost 3 bases, and 8 bases lay in between. CDR3 size: 13 residues. CDR1 and CDR2 (germline): KGHSH, LQKENI. The CDR3 region has the DNA TGTGCCAGCTCACCAGGGGGGAGCTACGAGCAGTACTTC. This translates into CASSPGGSYEQYF.

This clone occurred a few times. The V gene is TRBV6-1, the J gene TRBJ2-2; 9 positions agree with TRBD2. Germline trimming cut 6 bases from V and 7 bases from J; bases unmatched to any gene: 9. This CDR3 spans 15 amino acids. The germline V gene has CDR1 MNHNS and CDR2 SASEGT. CDR3 sequence (DNA): TGTGCCAGCAGGGCTTTAGCGGGAGCGGTCGGGGAGCTGTTTTTT. Encoded protein: CASRALAGAVGELFF.

In this sample, this clone turned up once. The V gene is TRBV5-6, the J gene TRBJ2-1; D is uncertain. V lost 0 bases and J 0 bases, leaving 13 bases between the germline ends. Germline lookup yields CDR1 SGHDT and CDR2 YYEEEE. The CDR3 extends over 17 amino acids. The CDR3 loop reads CASSLEDGIRSYNEQFF. The CDR3 DNA reads as TGTGCCAGCAGCTTGGAAGATGGCATTCGCTCCTACAATGAGCAGTTCTTC.

By share, this clone ranks as large (0.1 to 1%). The rearrangement links TRBV30 to TRBJ2-3; TRBD1 is a possible D gene (8 bases). The germline V gene encodes CDR1 GTSNPN and CDR2 SVGIG (reference sequence). This CDR3 has 16 amino acids. V lost 0 bases and J 4 bases, leaving 17 bases between the germline ends. The CDR3 here is CAWSVRTGRGPDTQYF. In DNA, the CDR3 is TGTGCCTGGAGTGTAAGGACAGGGAGGGGTCCAGATACGCAGTATTTT.

The chain links TRBV6-4 to TRBJ2-3, with D possibly being TRBD2 (5 bases). Per the germline V gene, CDR1 is MRHNA and CDR2 is SNTAGT. Trimming left V 8 bases short and J 2 bases short, with 14 bases between. The CDR3 totals 14 residues. The CDR3 DNA is TGTGCCAGCTGCCCGACTACAATCACAGATACGCAGTATTTT. Translated, it gives CASCPTTITDTQYF.

The CDR3 bases are TGTGCCAGCAGCTTAGGTGGCAGGGGGTTCACAGATACGCAGTATTTT. Its protein product is CASSLGGRGFTDTQYF. This chain links TRBV11-3 with TRBJ2-3; 7 bases agree with TRBD1. V dropped 1 base and J dropped 2; count of bases not matched to a gene: 6. The CDR3 covers 16 residues. CDR1 is SGHNT and CDR2 is YENEEA in the germline V gene.

In this sample, this clone turned up once. The chain is built from TRBV4-2 and TRBJ2-3; 8 nucleotides align to TRBD2. The CDR3 runs 16 residues. Trimming cost V 0 bases and J 3 bases; bases outside gene matches: 5. The germline V gene encodes CDR1 LGHNA and CDR2 YNFKEQ. As DNA, the CDR3 is TGTGCCAGCAGCCAAGATTCGGCGGGAGGAACAGATACGCAGTATTTT. Its translation is CASSQDSAGGTDTQYF.

This rearrangement joins TRBV27 to TRBJ1-6, with unresolved D. The CDR3 extends over 16 amino acids. Per germline, CDR1 MNHEY and CDR2 SMNVEV (reference sequence). V gave up 5 bases and J gave up 8 bases, with 19 bases separating them. The CDR3 coding sequence is TGTGCCAGCAGTCCCCGTGCGACAAAGGGCCATTCACCCCTCCACTTT. Residues: CASSPRATKGHSPLHF.

The chain recombines TRBV11-2 with TRBJ2-7; 10 positions match TRBD1. CDR3 length: 14 amino acids. With V trimmed by 5 bases and J by 5 bases, 6 bases remained unmatched. Germline assignment: CDR1 SGHAT and CDR2 FQNNGV. CDR3 nucleotide sequence: TGTGCCAGCAGCACCAGACAGGGGGCAAACGAGCAGTACTTC. This translates into CASSTRQGANEQYF.

Note on this clone: Since a far larger clone is one base different, this is likely a read error. The chain links TRBV6-5 to TRBJ2-2; TRBD2 matches 9 bases. CDR3 length equals 16 residues. CDR1 MNHEY and CDR2 SVGAGI come from the germline V gene. V was clipped by 0 bases and J by 6 bases; unmatched bases: 5. The CDR3 reads CASSYSAGGGAGELFF. CDR3 bases: TGTGCCAGCAGTTACTCGGCGGGAGGGGGCGCCGGGGAGCTGTTTTTT.

This clone was seen a handful of times. V is TRBV5-6 and J is TRBJ2-1; 9 bases are a match to TRBD1. Germline V CDR1 and CDR2: SGHDT, YYEEEE. The CDR3 is made up of 14 amino acids. The ends lost 4 bases at V and 5 bases at J; junction bases unmatched: 4. The chain's CDR3 is CASSEGTGNNEQFF. CDR3 nucleotide sequence: TGTGCCAGCAGCGAAGGGACAGGGAACAATGAGCAGTTCTTC. Drawing the rest from reference TRBV5-6 and TRBJ2-1, the complete variable domain is DAGVTQSPTHLIKTRGQQVTLRCSPKSGHDTVSWYQQALGQGPQFIFQYYEEEERQRGNFPDRFSGHQFPNYSSELNVNALLLGDSALYLCASSEGTGNNEQFFGPGTRLTVL.

This clone was seen only a few times. This chain links TRBV10-2 with TRBJ2-7; 10 bases agree with TRBD1. Germline-derived CDR1 and CDR2 are WSHSY and SAAADI. V dropped 5 bases and J dropped 2; count of bases not matched to a gene: 12. This CDR3 region has 17 residues. CDR3 bases: TGCGCCAGCAGTCGGTTGGGAGGGACAGGGGCGACCTACGAGCAGTACTTC. Translating it yields CASSRLGGTGATYEQYF.

V gene TRBV6-1 combines with J gene TRBJ1-4, with a tentative D call TRBD1 (6 bases). This CDR3 region has 14 residues. Germline CDR1 reads MNHNS; CDR2 reads SASEGT. V was shortened by 7 bases and J by 4 bases, with 13 bases between the two germline ends. The CDR3 coding sequence is TGTGCCAGCACCCCGGGACATCTTAATGAAAAACTGTTTTTT. Its protein is CASTPGHLNEKLFF.

Only a few counts were recorded for this clone. The CDR3: CASRSFGYEQFF. For the CDR3, the DNA is TGCGCCAGCAGGTCGTTCGGGTACGAGCAGTTCTTC. The chain links TRBV4-1 to TRBJ2-1; no firm D call. With 6 bases removed from V and 10 bases from J, the gap between germline ends came to 13 bases. The germline CDR1 and CDR2 sequences are MGHRA and YSYEKL. This CDR3 region has 12 residues.

V is TRBV9 and J is TRBJ1-1; 12 bases map to TRBD1. Germline CDR1 and CDR2: SGDLS and YYNGEE. The CDR3 is 17 amino acids. V dropped 3 bases and J dropped 1; count of bases not matched to a gene: 7. The CDR3 loop reads CASSAGTGGAQNTEAFF. The CDR3 DNA reads as TGTGCCAGCAGCGCCGGGACAGGGGGCGCCCAGAACACTGAAGCTTTCTTT.

This clone came up a few times. The V call is TRBV6-1, the J call TRBJ2-1, with 8 bases identical to TRBD1. The germline V gene has CDR1 MNHNS and CDR2 SASEGT. Trimming cost V 1 base and J 7 bases; bases outside gene matches: 6. The CDR3 extends over 15 amino acids. DNA for the CDR3: TGTGCCAGCAGTGAAGATCAGGGGGCATGGAATGAGCAGTTCTTC. It is translated as CASSEDQGAWNEQFF.

The chain joins TRBV19 to TRBJ1-1; maybe TRBD1 (6 bases). The CDR3 contains 11 residues. The germline gives CDR1 LNHDA, CDR2 SQIVND (reference sequence). V lost 8 bases and J 7 bases, leaving 11 bases between the germline ends. CDR3 DNA sequence: TGTGCCAGTTGGACAGCCAATGAAGCTTTCTTT. Amino acids: CASWTANEAFF.

The chain has TRBV5-8 and TRBJ1-1; the D is unclear. The CDR3 is made up of 14 amino acids. V was trimmed by 4 bases and J by 0 bases, leaving 10 bases between them. Germline V gene sequence: CDR1 SGHTS, CDR2 YDEGEE. The CDR3 DNA sequence: TGTGCCAGCAGCCCGGCCCCTATGAACACTGAAGCTTTCTTT. It codes for CASSPAPMNTEAFF.

This clone is termed medium-sized. The chain combines TRBV6-5 with TRBJ2-2; D is unclear. The CDR3 contains 13 residues. V lost 4 bases and J 5 bases, leaving 8 bases between the germline ends. Germline-derived CDR1 and CDR2 are MNHEY and SVGAGI. The CDR3 loop is CASSFRFTGELFF. The CDR3 DNA sequence: TGTGCCAGCAGTTTCCGGTTTACCGGGGAGCTGTTTTTT.

This clone is termed medium-sized. J is TRBJ1-1 and V is TRBV29-1, with 9 bases identical to TRBD1. J lost 0 bases, V lost 6 bases, and 2 bases had no gene match. Germline-derived CDR1 and CDR2 are SQVTM and ANQGSEA. The CDR3 sequence is 13 residues long. CDR3 residues: CSVDRGMNTEAFF. The CDR3 DNA follows: TGCAGCGTAGACAGGGGGATGAACACTGAAGCTTTCTTT. Based on the CDR3 plus reference TRBV29-1 and TRBJ1-1, the full variable domain is SAVISQKPSRDICQRGTSLTIQCQVDSQVTMMFWYRQQPGQSLTLIATANQGSEATYESGFVIDKFPISRPNLTFSTLTVSNMSPEDSSIYLCSVDRGMNTEAFFGQGTRLTVV.

In this sample, this clone is large. The chain joins TRBV7-6 to TRBJ2-2; D ambiguous. The CDR3 totals 13 residues. Germline V lookup: CDR1 SGHVS, CDR2 FNYEAQ. Deletions cut 0 bases from V and 7 bases from J, with 6 bases between. As DNA, the CDR3 is TGTGCCAGCAGCTTAGCGATCGGCGGGGAGCTGTTTTTT. Protein: CASSLAIGGELFF.

The chain recombines TRBV30 with TRBJ2-5, with D possibly being TRBD2 (5 bases). The V and J ends lost 3 bases and 7 bases respectively, with 12 bases between them. CDR1 GTSNPN and CDR2 SVGIG come from the germline V gene (reference sequence). This CDR3 is 12 amino acids long. The CDR3 loop is CAWRTRGGTQYF. As DNA, the CDR3 is TGTGCCTGGAGGACCCGCGGAGGGACCCAGTACTTC.

This chain connects TRBV6-1 to TRBJ2-3; 7 bases match TRBD2. CDR3 size: 15 residues. V shed 3 bases, J shed 1 base, and the junction held 4 bases outside the gene matches. CDR1 is MNHNS and CDR2 is SASEGT in the germline V gene. The CDR3 here is CASSDVGRGTDTQYF. CDR3 DNA sequence: TGTGCCAGCAGTGATGTAGGGAGGGGCACAGATACGCAGTATTTT.

The V call is TRBV5-1, the J call TRBJ2-2; the match to TRBD2 covers 9 bases. From germline, CDR1 is SGHRS and CDR2 YFSETQ. The CDR3 spans 17 residues. V trimming: 0 bases; J trimming: 2 bases; junction bases outside the gene matches: 5. The CDR3 DNA reads TGCGCCAGCAGCTTGGATGCAGCGGGAGGCAACACCGGGGAGCTGTTTTTT. It translates to CASSLDAAGGNTGELFF.

Concerning this clone itself: A far larger clone differs by one base, so this is likely a read error. This chain uses TRBV5-1 with TRBJ2-3; 10 bases are shared with TRBD1. This CDR3 is built from 18 residues. Germline values: CDR1 SGHRS, CDR2 YFSETQ. The V and J ends lost 4 bases and 2 bases, in that order; junction bases with no gene match: 13. DNA for the CDR3: TGCGCCAGCAGCAAGGGGGGTTTGACAGGGGGCGCCACAGATACGCAGTATTTT. Protein product: CASSKGGLTGGATDTQYF. The variable domain in full, completed from reference TRBV5-1 and TRBJ2-3, reads KAGVTQTPRYLIKTRGQQVTLSCSPISGHRSVSWYQQTPGQGLQFLFEYFSETQRNKGNFPGRFSGRQFSNSRSEMNVSTLELGDSALYLCASSKGGLTGGATDTQYFGPGTRLTVL.

This clone is medium-sized in the sample. The chain has TRBV5-1 and TRBJ1-1; TRBD1 matches at 11 bases. V was pared by 2 bases and J by 8 bases, with 5 bases of the junction left unmatched. The germline V gene encodes CDR1 SGHRS and CDR2 YFSETQ. The CDR3 consists of 14 residues. The DNA for the CDR3 is TGCGCCAGCAGCTTATGGACAGGGGGCTCCGAAGCTTTCTTT. It specifies CASSLWTGGSEAFF.